A selection of T cell receptor beta chains follows, all from one sample in a study of cytomegalovirus exposure and HLA in healthy donors. Profiled with immunoSEQ multiplex PCR; TCRdb holds only in-frame clones, not every one. The table lists some 130,000 clones, 60% to 85% of them singletons, with about 1.8% in the top ten. What was sequenced was PBMCs. These receptors were collected from a female donor in good health and CMV-seropositive. CDR3s include the opening cysteine and the closing phenylalanine or tryptophan.

CDR3 protein,V gene
CASRWAGGEETQYF,TRBV5-4
CTSSQVKGEAFF,TRBV1
CASSTDRGAYEQYF,TRBV7-2
CASILLAGEQQYF,TRBV6-1
CASSSTSANEQFF,TRBV7-2
CASGLLGGEQYF,TRBV12-5
CAISDRASSGANVLTF,TRBV10-3
CASSRGGKLFF,TRBV25-1
CASSWGQGVNEKPFF,TRBV5-1
CASSLAGGRQETQYF,TRBV28
CASSPGQARTYEQYF,TRBV18
CASSPTGGEQFF,TRBV4-1
CASVQTGRSNQPQHF,TRBV19
CASSAGGRPDEAFF,TRBV19
CASSSKRQGRETQYF,TRBV7-9
CASSIGQGVAYEQYF,TRBV19
CASSSTTAEAFF,TRBV7-9
CASKYGQGAAEAFF,TRBV5-1
CASSYYGGQAGKLFF,TRBV28
CASSLLENRASYEQYF,TRBV28
CAWTRDTEAFF,TRBV30
CASSYPTGGVTDTQYF,TRBV5-1
CASSQDRGVSGANVLTF,TRBV4-1
CASSPRAAGVSDTQYF,TRBV7-7
CASSLAGLVSTEAFF,TRBV28
CASSLDPSGSFHEQYF,TRBV7-6
CSVDVSYEQYF,TRBV29-1